Here is one T cell receptor beta chain with its context. The data belong to a study of blood T cell repertoires in COVID-19. The data were produced by immunoSEQ multiplex PCR, yet TCRdb's version contains in-frame clones alone and is incomplete. This repertoire shows more than 50,000 clones, about nine tenths found once; its top ten account for approximately 8%. Germline V gene lookup returns CDR1 SGHTA and CDR2 FQGNSA. With 5 bases removed from V and 4 bases from J, the gap between germline ends came to 11 bases. The CDR3 length is 13 residues. The sample taken for sequencing was peripheral blood. The clonotype comes from a middle-aged woman with active COVID-19. V is TRBV7-2 and J is TRBJ1-1; TRBD1 is a possible D gene (5 bases). The CDR3 sequence: CASSGAGRTEAFF. The CDR3, as DNA: TGTGCCAGCAGCGGAGCGGGACGCACTGAAGCTTTCTTT.